This is a list of T cell receptor beta chains from one sample in a study of cytomegalovirus exposure and HLA in healthy donors. Profiled with immunoSEQ multiplex PCR; TCRdb holds only in-frame clones, not every one. The sample holds about 150,000 clones, just under 85% seen once. Sequenced sample: PBMCs. Receptors originate from a girl aged 10 to 17 in good health and CMV-seropositive. Both conserved end residues are part of each CDR3. The D gene is left open where the match is weak. Clone sizes are given selectively: once, few, many, or a class where the clone is expanded.

j_call clone_size v_call d_call cdr3_aa cdr3_nt
TRBJ1-2 . TRBV7-2 . CASSSLYGYTF TGTGCCAGCAGCTCCTTGTATGGCTACACCTTC
TRBJ2-1 . TRBV4-1 TRBD1 CASSLRDRGLDEQFF TGCGCCAGCAGCCTCCGGGACAGGGGGCTCGATGAGCAGTTCTTC
TRBJ1-6 . TRBV7-8 . CASSTERVVADSPLHF TGTGCCAGCAGCACGGAGAGGGTAGTGGCGGATTCACCCCTCCACTTT
TRBJ1-6 . TRBV9 . CASSVGDNNSPLHF TGTGCCAGCAGCGTCGGGGACAATAATTCACCCCTCCACTTT
TRBJ1-2 once TRBV6-6 . CASSSHGNYGYTF TGTGCCAGCAGTTCACATGGCAACTATGGCTACACCTTC
TRBJ2-7 few TRBV5-1 . CASSPRRGIDEQYF TGCGCCAGCAGCCCCCGAAGGGGGATCGACGAGCAGTACTTC
TRBJ2-1 . TRBV20-1 TRBD2 CSALRDYEQFF TGCAGTGCTCTCCGGGACTACGAGCAGTTCTTC
TRBJ2-7 . TRBV2 TRBD1 CASRGQGVSYEQYF TGTGCCAGCAGGGGACAGGGCGTCTCCTACGAGCAGTACTTC
TRBJ1-3 . TRBV15 TRBD1 CATSRSLGTAGNTIYF TGTGCCACCAGCAGATCCTTAGGGACAGCGGGAAACACCATATATTTT
TRBJ1-3 . TRBV19 . CASSIYRDSGNTIYF TGTGCCAGTAGTATATATAGAGACTCTGGAAACACCATATACTTT
TRBJ2-7 . TRBV10-2 . CASSDSREQYF TGCGCCAGCAGTGACTCCCGGGAGCAGTACTTC
TRBJ2-1 . TRBV19 . CASSSGRYNEQFF TGTGCCAGTAGCAGCGGACGGTACAATGAGCAGTTCTTC
TRBJ1-2 . TRBV29-1 . CSGRQGNYGYTF TGCAGCGGACGGCAGGGTAACTATGGCTACACCTTC
TRBJ1-5 . TRBV5-8 TRBD1 CASSWTGVQPQHF TGTGCCAGCAGCTGGACAGGGGTTCAGCCCCAGCATTTT
TRBJ1-1 . TRBV30 . CAWMGSTEAFF TGTGCCTGGATGGGCAGCACTGAAGCTTTCTTT
TRBJ2-2 few TRBV2 TRBD2 CASSNRLAGGTGELFF TGTGCCAGCAGCAACCGACTAGCGGGGGGAACCGGGGAGCTGTTTTTT
TRBJ2-6 . TRBV7-9 TRBD2 CASPRKSRGTSGANVLTF TGTGCCAGCCCACGTAAATCGCGGGGGACCTCTGGGGCCAACGTCCTGACTTTC
TRBJ2-2 . TRBV7-7 TRBD1 CASSLGQSTGELFF TGTGCTAGCAGCCTGGGACAGTCCACCGGGGAGCTGTTTTTT
TRBJ1-1 . TRBV6-5 . CAVEGIVNTEAFF TGTGCCGTAGAGGGCATAGTGAACACTGAAGCTTTCTTT
TRBJ1-5 . TRBV27 TRBD1 CASSPYRDRYQPQHF TGTGCCAGCAGTCCTTACCGGGACAGATATCAGCCCCAGCATTTT
TRBJ1-2 . TRBV30 . CAWSAQGQGINGYTF TGTGCCTGGAGTGCCCAGGGGCAGGGGATCAATGGCTACACCTTC